This T cell receptor (beta chain) was identified in a study of T cell repertoires in cytomegalovirus infection. CDR3 length: 13 amino acids. The V and J ends lost 7 bases and 4 bases respectively, with 13 bases between them. In TCRdb, the reads were re-called with MiXCR into one record per CDR3 protein. Of approximately 170,000 distinct CDR3 sequences listed, roughly 18% are singletons. Points from the study as a whole: The study identified carriers of CMV plus the relevant HLA from cumulative public TCR beta family frequency. The ex vivo response showed dominance by HLA-C-restricted CMV-specific TCR beta clonotypes.

This clonotype was counted a few times. Its antigen is unknown. The sequenced sample was CD8+ T cells from PBMCs. This receptor was taken from a human donor in good health (CMV status not recorded). Some clones in this sample may be carry-over from other donors' samples. The chain joins TRBV12-3 or TRBV12-4 to TRBJ1-2, with no clear D. The CDR3 sequence is CASTAELIYGYTF. The CDR3 nucleotides are TGTGCCAGCACCGCGGAACTGATCTATGGCTACACCTTC.